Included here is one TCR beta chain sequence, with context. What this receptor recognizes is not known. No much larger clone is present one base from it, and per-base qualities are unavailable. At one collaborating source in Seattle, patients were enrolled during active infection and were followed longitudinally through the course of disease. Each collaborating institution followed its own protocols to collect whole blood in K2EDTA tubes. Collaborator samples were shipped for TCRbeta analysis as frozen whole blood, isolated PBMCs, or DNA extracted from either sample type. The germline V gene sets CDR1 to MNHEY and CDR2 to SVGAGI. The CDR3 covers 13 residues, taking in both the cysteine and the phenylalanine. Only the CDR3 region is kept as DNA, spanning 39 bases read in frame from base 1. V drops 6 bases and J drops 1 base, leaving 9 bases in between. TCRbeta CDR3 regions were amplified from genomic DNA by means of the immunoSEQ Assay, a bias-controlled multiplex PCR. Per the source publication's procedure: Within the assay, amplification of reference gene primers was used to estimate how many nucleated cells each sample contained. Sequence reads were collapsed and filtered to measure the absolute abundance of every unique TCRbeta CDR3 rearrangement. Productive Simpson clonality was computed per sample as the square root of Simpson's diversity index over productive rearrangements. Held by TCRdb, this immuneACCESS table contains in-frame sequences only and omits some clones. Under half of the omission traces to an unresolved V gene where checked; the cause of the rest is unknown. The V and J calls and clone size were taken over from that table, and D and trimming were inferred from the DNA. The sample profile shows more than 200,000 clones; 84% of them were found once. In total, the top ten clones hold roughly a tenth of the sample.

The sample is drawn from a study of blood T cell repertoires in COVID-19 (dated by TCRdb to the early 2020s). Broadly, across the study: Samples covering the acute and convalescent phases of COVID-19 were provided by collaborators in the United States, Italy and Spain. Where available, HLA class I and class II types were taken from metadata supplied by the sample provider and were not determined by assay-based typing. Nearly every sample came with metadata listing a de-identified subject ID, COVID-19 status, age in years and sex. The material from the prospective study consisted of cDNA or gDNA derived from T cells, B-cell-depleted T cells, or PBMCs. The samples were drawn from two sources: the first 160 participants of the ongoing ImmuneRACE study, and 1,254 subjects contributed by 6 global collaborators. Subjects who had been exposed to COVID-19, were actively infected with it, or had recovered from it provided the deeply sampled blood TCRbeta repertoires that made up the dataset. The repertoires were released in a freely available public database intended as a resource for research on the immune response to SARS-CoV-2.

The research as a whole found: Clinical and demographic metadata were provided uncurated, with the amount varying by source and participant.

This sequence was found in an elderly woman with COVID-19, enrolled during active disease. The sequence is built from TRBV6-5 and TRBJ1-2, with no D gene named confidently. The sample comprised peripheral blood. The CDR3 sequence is CASREGGNYGYTF. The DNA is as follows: TGTGCCAGCAGGGAGGGCGGTAACTATGGCTACACCTTC.